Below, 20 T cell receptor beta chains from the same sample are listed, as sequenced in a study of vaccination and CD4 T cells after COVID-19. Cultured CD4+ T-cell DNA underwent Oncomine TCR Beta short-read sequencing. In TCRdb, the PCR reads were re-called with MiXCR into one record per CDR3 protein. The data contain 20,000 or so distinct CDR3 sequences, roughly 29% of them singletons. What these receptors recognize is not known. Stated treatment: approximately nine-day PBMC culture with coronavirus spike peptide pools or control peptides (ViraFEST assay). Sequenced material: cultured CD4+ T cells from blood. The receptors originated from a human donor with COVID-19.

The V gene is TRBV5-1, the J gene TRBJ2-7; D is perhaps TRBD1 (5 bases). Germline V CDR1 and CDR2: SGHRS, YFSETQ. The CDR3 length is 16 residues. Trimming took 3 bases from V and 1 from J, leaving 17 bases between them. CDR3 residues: CASSSGITGASYEQYF. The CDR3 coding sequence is TGCGCCAGCAGCTCGGGCATAACAGGTGCGTCCTACGAGCAGTACTTC.

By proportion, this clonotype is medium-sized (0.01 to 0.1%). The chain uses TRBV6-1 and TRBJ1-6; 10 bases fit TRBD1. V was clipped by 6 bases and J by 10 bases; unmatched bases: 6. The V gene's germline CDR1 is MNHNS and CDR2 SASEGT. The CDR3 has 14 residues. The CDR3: CASRGQGFSSPLHF. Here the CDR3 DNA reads TGTGCCAGCAGGGGACAGGGGTTTTCGTCACCCCTCCACTTT.

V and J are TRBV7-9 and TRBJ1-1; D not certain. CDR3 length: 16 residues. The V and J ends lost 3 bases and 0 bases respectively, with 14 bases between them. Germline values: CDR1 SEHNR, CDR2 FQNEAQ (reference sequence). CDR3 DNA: TGTGCCAGCAGCTTCGGCAGGTCCTCAATGAACACTGAAGCTTTCTTT. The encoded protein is CASSFGRSSMNTEAFF.

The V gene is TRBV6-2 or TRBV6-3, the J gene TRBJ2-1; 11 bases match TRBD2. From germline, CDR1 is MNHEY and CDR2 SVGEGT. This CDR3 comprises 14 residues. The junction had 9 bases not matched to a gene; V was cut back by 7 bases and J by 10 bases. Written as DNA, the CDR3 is TGTGCCAGCACTGTAGCGGGGGGGCTAGGAGAGCAGTTCTTC. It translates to CASTVAGGLGEQFF.

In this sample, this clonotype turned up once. The CDR3 region is CASSLPGTFRGYTF. The CDR3 DNA reads TGTGCCAGCAGTTTGCCGGGCACGTTCCGGGGCTACACCTTC. The chain employs TRBV28 and TRBJ1-2; no reliable D call. Germline loops: CDR1 MDHEN, CDR2 SYDVKM. CDR3 length: 14 amino acids. Trimming left V 3 bases short and J 8 bases short, with 16 bases between.

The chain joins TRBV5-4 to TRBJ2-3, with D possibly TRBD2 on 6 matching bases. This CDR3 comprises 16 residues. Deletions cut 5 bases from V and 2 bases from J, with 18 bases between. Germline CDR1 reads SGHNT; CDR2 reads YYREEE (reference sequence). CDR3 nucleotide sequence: TGTGCCAGCAGGGACCGTCGTGGGGGACTCACAGATACGCAGTATTTT. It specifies CASRDRRGGLTDTQYF.

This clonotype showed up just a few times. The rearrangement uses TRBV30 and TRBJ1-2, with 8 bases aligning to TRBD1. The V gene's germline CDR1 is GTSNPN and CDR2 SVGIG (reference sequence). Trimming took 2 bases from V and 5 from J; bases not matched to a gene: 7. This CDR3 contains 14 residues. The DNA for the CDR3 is TGTGCCTGGAGTCACGGACAGGGTGGTTATGGCTACACCTTC. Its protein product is CAWSHGQGGYGYTF.

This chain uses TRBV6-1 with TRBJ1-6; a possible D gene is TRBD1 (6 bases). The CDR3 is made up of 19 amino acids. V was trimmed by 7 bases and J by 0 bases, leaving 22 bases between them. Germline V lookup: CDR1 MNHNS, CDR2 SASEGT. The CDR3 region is CASTTPMGGLFSYNSPLHF. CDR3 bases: TGTGCCAGCACCACTCCGATGGGGGGGCTCTTCTCCTATAATTCACCCCTCCACTTT.

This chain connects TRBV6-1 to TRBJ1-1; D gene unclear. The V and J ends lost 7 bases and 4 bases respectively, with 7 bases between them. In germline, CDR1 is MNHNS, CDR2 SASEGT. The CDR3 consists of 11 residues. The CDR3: CASTGSTEAFF. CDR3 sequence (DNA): TGTGCCAGCACTGGAAGCACTGAAGCTTTCTTT.

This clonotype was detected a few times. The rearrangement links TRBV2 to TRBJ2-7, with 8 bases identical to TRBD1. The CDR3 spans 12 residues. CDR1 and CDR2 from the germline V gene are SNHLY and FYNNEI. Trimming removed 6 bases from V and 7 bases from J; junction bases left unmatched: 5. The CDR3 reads CASSGTGLEQYF. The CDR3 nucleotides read TGTGCCAGCAGCGGGACAGGCCTAGAGCAGTACTTC. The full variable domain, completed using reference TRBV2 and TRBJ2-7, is EPEVTQTPSHQVTQMGQEVILRCVPISNHLYFYWYRQILGQKVEFLVSFYNNEISEKSEIFDDQFSVERPDGSNFTLKIRSTKLEDSAMYFCASSGTGLEQYFGPGTRLTVT.

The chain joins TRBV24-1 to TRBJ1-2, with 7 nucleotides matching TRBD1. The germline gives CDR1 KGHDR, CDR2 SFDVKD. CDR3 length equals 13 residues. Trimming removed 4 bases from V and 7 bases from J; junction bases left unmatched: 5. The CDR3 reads CATSDRQGRGYTF. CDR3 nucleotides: TGTGCCACCAGTGACCGACAGGGTCGTGGCTACACCTTC.

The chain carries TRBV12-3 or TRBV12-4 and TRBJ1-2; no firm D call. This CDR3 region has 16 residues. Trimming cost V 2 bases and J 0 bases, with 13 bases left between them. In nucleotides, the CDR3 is TGTGCCAGCAGTTTACTGGTCTCCTCCACTAACTATGGCTACACCTTC. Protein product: CASSLLVSSTNYGYTF.

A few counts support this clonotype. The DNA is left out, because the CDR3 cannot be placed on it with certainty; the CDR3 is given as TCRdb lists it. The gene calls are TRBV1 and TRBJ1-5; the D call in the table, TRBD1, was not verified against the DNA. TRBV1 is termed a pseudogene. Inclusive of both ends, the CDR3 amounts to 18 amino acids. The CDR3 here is CTSSQDGWGLGTNQPQHF.

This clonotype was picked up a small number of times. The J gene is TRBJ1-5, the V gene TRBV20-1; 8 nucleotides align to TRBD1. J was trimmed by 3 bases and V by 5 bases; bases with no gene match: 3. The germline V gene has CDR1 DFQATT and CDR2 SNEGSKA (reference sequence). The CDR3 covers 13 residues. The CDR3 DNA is TGCAGTGCTGCGGGACAGGACAATCAGCCCCAGCATTTT. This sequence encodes CSAAGQDNQPQHF.

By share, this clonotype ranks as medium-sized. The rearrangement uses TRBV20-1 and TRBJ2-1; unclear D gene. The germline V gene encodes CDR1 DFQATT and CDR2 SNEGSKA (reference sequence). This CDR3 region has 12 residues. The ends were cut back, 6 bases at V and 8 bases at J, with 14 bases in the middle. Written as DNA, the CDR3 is TGCAGTGCCCCTACATCCAGAGATGAGCAGTTCTTC. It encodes CSAPTSRDEQFF.

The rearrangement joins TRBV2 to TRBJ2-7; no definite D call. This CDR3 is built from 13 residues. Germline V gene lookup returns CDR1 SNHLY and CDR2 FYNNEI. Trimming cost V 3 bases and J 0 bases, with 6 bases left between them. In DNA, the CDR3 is TGTGCCAGCAGTGATATCGACTCCTACGAGCAGTACTTC. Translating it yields CASSDIDSYEQYF.

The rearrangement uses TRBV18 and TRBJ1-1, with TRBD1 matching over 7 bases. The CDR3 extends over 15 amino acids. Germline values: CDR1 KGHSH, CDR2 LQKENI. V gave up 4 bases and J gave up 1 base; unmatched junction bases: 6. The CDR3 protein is CASSQGTDKNTEAFF. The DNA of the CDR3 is TGTGCCAGCTCACAGGGGACAGACAAGAACACTGAAGCTTTCTTT.

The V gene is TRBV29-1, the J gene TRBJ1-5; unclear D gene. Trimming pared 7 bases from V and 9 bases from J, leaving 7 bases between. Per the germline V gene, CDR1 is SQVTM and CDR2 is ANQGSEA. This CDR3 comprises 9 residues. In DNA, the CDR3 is TGCAGCGCAGGCCGGCCCCAGCATTTT. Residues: CSAGRPQHF. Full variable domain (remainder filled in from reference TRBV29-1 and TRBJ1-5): SAVISQKPSRDICQRGTSLTIQCQVDSQVTMMFWYRQQPGQSLTLIATANQGSEATYESGFVIDKFPISRPNLTFSTLTVSNMSPEDSSIYLCSAGRPQHFGDGTRLSIL.

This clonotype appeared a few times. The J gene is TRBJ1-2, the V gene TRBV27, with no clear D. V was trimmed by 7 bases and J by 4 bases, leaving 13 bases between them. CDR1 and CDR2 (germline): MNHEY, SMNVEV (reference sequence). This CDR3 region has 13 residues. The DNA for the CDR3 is TGTGCCAGCAAATTGGGCATTTCCTATGGCTACACCTTC. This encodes CASKLGISYGYTF.

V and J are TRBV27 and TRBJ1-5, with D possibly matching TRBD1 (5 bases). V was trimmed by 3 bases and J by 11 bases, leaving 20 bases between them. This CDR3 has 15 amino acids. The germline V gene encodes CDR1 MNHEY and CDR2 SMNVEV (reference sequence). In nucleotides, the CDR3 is TGTGCCAGCAGTTTCACGTCAGGGCTACCATTGACCCAGCATTTT. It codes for CASSFTSGLPLTQHF.